Shown below are 31 T cell receptor beta chains from a single sample sequenced in a study of CD8 T cells in Susac syndrome. When the RNA was reverse transcribed, random hexamers were used with an input of roughly 0.45 to 1 ug. One entry per CDR3 protein, called by TCRdb with MiXCR from the immunoSEQ multiplex PCR reads. The profile shows about 290,000 distinct CDR3 sequences, roughly 85% of them singletons. Material for sequencing was CD8+ T cells from PBMCs. The receptors derive from a human donor with multiple sclerosis.

The V call is TRBV19, the J call TRBJ1-2; D is possibly TRBD1 (5 bases). The CDR3 contains 13 residues. V was cut by 5 bases and J by 3 bases, with 10 bases left in between. CDR1 and CDR2 (germline): LNHDA, SQIVND (reference sequence). In nucleotides, the CDR3 is TGTGCCAGTAGTTTCGGGGCGGACTATGGCTACACCTTC. This gives the protein CASSFGADYGYTF.

The chain combines TRBV19 with TRBJ2-2; 10 nucleotides align to TRBD2. Germline V lookup: CDR1 LNHDA, CDR2 SQIVND (reference sequence). The CDR3 loop spans 17 amino acids. Trimming at V came to 8 bases and at J to 7 bases, leaving 16 bases not matched to a gene. CDR3 amino acids: CASQVAALAGASGELFF. CDR3 sequence (DNA): TGTGCCAGTCAAGTGGCCGCCCTAGCGGGAGCGAGCGGGGAGCTGTTTTTT.

V usage is TRBV15 and J usage is TRBJ2-1; 11 nucleotides match TRBD2. Germline CDR1 and CDR2: LNHNV and YYDKDF (reference sequence). The CDR3 is 17 amino acids. The V gene end was trimmed by 0 bases and the J gene end by 5 bases; junction bases not matched to a gene: 6. CDR3: CATSREETSGMDNEQFF. CDR3 in DNA: TGTGCCACCAGCAGAGAAGAGACTAGCGGGATGGACAATGAGCAGTTCTTC.

The V call is TRBV15, the J call TRBJ2-2; 8 nucleotides match TRBD1. CDR1 is LNHNV, CDR2 YYDKDF, per germline (reference sequence). The CDR3 contains 15 residues. The trim removed 1 base at V and 4 bases at J, leaving 2 bases unmatched. The CDR3 bases are TGTGCCACCAGCAGAGGGACAGGGCTCACCGGGGAGCTGTTTTTT. This sequence encodes CATSRGTGLTGELFF. The variable domain in full, with the rest retrieved from reference TRBV15 and TRBJ2-2, is DAMVIQNPRYQVTQFGKPVTLSCSQTLNHNVMYWYQQKSSQAPKLLFHYYDKDFNNEADTPDNFQSRRPNTSFCFLDIRSPGLGDTAMYLCATSRGTGLTGELFFGEGSRLTVL.

The rearrangement uses TRBV27 and TRBJ2-7, with TRBD1 matching 7 bases. The V and J ends lost 0 bases and 3 bases, in that order; junction bases with no gene match: 5. The germline V gene encodes CDR1 MNHEY and CDR2 SMNVEV (reference sequence). The CDR3 sequence is 15 residues long. The CDR3 nucleotides read TGTGCCAGCAGTTTATCGACAGGGATCGGCTACGAGCAGTACTTC. Protein: CASSLSTGIGYEQYF.

The chain couples TRBV19 to TRBJ1-1, with D hard to call. This CDR3 is built from 16 residues. Germline V CDR1 and CDR2: LNHDA, SQIVND (reference sequence). Trimming cost V 5 bases and J 0 bases, with 16 bases left between them. DNA of the CDR3: TGTGCCAGTAGTCCAGACGAGGTTACCTTGAACACTGAAGCTTTCTTT. This translates into CASSPDEVTLNTEAFF. Variable domain in full (rest from reference TRBV19 and TRBJ1-1): DGGITQSPKYLFRKEGQNVTLSCEQNLNHDAMYWYRQDPGQGLRLIYYSQIVNDFQKGDIAEGYSVSREKKESFPLTVTSAQKNPTAFYLCASSPDEVTLNTEAFFGQGTRLTVV.

CDR3 residues: CASSETGDTQYF. DNA for the CDR3: TGTGCCAGCAGCGAGACAGGCGATACGCAGTATTTT. This sequence joins TRBV7-3 and TRBJ2-3, with D tentatively TRBD1 (6 bases). V was cut by 5 bases and J by 6 bases, with 9 bases left in between. Germline V gene lookup returns CDR1 SGHTA and CDR2 FQGTGA. The CDR3 totals 12 residues.

This clonotype occurred a few times. The V and J genes are TRBV9 and TRBJ1-1, with TRBD1 matching 8 bases. The germline V gene encodes CDR1 SGDLS and CDR2 YYNGEE. The junction had 1 base not matched to a gene; V was cut back by 3 bases and J by 3 bases. The CDR3 is 13 amino acids. This CDR3 is CASSETGDTEAFF. The CDR3, as DNA: TGTGCCAGCAGCGAGACAGGGGACACTGAAGCTTTCTTT.

The chain combines TRBV25-1 with TRBJ1-1; unclear D gene. Trimming stripped 6 bases from V and 1 base from J, with 6 bases between. The CDR3 is 12 amino acids. Germline CDR1 MGHDK, CDR2 SYGVNS. DNA for the CDR3: TGTGCCAGCAGGGTTGGGAACACTGAAGCTTTCTTT. Translation gives CASRVGNTEAFF. Full variable domain (outside the CDR3, taken from reference TRBV25-1 and TRBJ1-1): EADIYQTPRYLVIGTGKKITLECSQTMGHDKMYWYQQDPGMELHLIHYSYGVNSTEKGDLSSESTVSRIRTEHFPLTLESARPSHTSQYLCASRVGNTEAFFGQGTRLTVV.

The rearrangement joins TRBV28 to TRBJ2-7, with TRBD1 matching over 11 bases. The germline CDR1 and CDR2 sequences are MDHEN and SYDVKM. V was pared by 4 bases and J by 1 base, with 12 bases of the junction left unmatched. CDR3 length: 18 residues. CDR3 sequence: CASSYPGQGGRGSYEQYF. The CDR3 region has the DNA TGTGCCAGCAGTTACCCGGGACAGGGGGGGCGAGGGTCCTACGAGCAGTACTTC.

This clonotype was seen more than once but under ten times. The chain is built from TRBV6-2 or TRBV6-3 and TRBJ2-1, with 11 bases identical to TRBD1. The CDR3 runs 16 residues. V dropped 0 bases and J dropped 9; count of bases not matched to a gene: 7. In germline, CDR1 is MNHEY, CDR2 SVGEGT. The CDR3 DNA is TGTGCCAGCAGTTACTCGTTGGACAGGGGGCATGTTGAGCAGTTCTTC. Its protein product is CASSYSLDRGHVEQFF.

The chain links TRBV4-3 to TRBJ2-1; 14 bases map to TRBD2. The germline V gene encodes CDR1 LGHNA and CDR2 YSLEER. This CDR3 is built from 17 residues. The trim removed 0 bases at V and 8 bases at J, leaving 6 bases unmatched. The CDR3 region is CASSQDFMGLAGDEQFF. CDR3 nucleotide sequence: TGCGCCAGCAGCCAAGATTTTATGGGACTAGCGGGAGATGAGCAGTTCTTC.

This sequence joins TRBV7-9 and TRBJ2-5, with D unresolved. Germline loops: CDR1 SEHNR, CDR2 FQNEAQ (reference sequence). The CDR3 consists of 14 residues. V was trimmed by 4 bases and J by 1 base, leaving 10 bases between them. The CDR3 spells CASSWTELQETQYF. Here the CDR3 DNA reads TGTGCCAGCAGCTGGACGGAGCTCCAAGAGACCCAGTACTTC. The entire variable domain, with the rest obtained from reference TRBV7-9 and TRBJ2-5, is as follows: DTGVSQNPRHKITKRGQNVTFRCDPISEHNRLYWYRQTLGQGPEFLTYFQNEAQLEKSRLLSDRFSAERPKGSFSTLEIQRTEQGDSAMYLCASSWTELQETQYFGPGTRLLVL.

This chain joins TRBV12-3 or TRBV12-4 and TRBJ1-4; D is uncertain. V shed 6 bases and J shed 3 bases, with 11 bases lying between them. This CDR3 is 14 amino acids long. The CDR3 DNA reads TGTGCCAGCAGCTCCACCCTTTCTAATGAAAAACTGTTTTTT. Protein sequence: CASSSTLSNEKLFF.

This sequence joins TRBV27 and TRBJ1-2, with a weak D call TRBD1 (6 bases). Germline V gene data show CDR1 as MNHEY and CDR2 as SMNVEV (reference sequence). The CDR3 loop spans 14 amino acids. Trimming removed 3 bases at V and 0 bases at J, with 8 bases between. The CDR3 sequence is CASSFGGSNYGYTF. In DNA, the CDR3 is TGTGCCAGCAGTTTCGGGGGCTCTAACTATGGCTACACCTTC.

The chain employs TRBV13 and TRBJ2-7, with a possible D match to TRBD2 (6 bases). The germline V gene encodes CDR1 PRHDT and CDR2 FYEKMQ (reference sequence). The CDR3 sequence is 14 residues long. V lost 4 bases and J 5 bases, leaving 15 bases between the germline ends. CDR3 DNA sequence: TGTGCCAGCAGCTCCCTCGGGACTGGAAACGAGCAGTACTTC. This encodes CASSSLGTGNEQYF.

The V and J genes are TRBV7-9 and TRBJ2-7, with 12 nucleotides matching TRBD2. V trimming: 6 bases; J trimming: 4 bases; junction bases outside the gene matches: 7. Germline V CDR1 and CDR2: SEHNR, FQNEAQ (reference sequence). The CDR3 has 15 residues. The CDR3 here is CASSATSGSFYEQYF. CDR3 nucleotide sequence: TGTGCCAGCAGTGCGACTAGCGGGAGTTTTTACGAGCAGTACTTC.

The V gene is TRBV11-3, the J gene TRBJ2-3; TRBD2 matches 12 bases. Germline V gives CDR1 SGHNT, CDR2 YENEEA. The V segment lost 3 bases and the J segment 4 bases; nucleotides outside the gene matches: 5. The CDR3 spans 16 residues. The CDR3 protein is CASSFRLAGEADTQYF. The CDR3 DNA follows: TGTGCCAGCAGCTTCCGACTAGCGGGAGAGGCAGATACGCAGTATTTT.

This chain joins TRBV3-1 and TRBJ1-5; maybe TRBD1 (5 bases). This CDR3 region has 13 residues. V was shortened by 4 bases and J by 3 bases, with 7 bases between the two germline ends. Germline V lookup: CDR1 LGHDT, CDR2 YNNKEL (reference sequence). CDR3 in DNA: TGTGCCAGCAGCCCCGGACACAATCAGCCCCAGCATTTT. Translation gives CASSPGHNQPQHF.

This clonotype was observed a single time. The CDR3 DNA follows: TGTGCCAGCAGAGGACAGGGGAGTGAAAAACTGTTTTTT. Encoded protein: CASRGQGSEKLFF. V gene TRBV9 combines with J gene TRBJ1-4; 9 bases fit TRBD1. Germline CDR1 reads SGDLS; CDR2 reads YYNGEE. CDR3 length: 13 residues. Trimming cost V 5 bases and J 7 bases; bases outside gene matches: 3.

The chain employs TRBV30 and TRBJ1-1; D is undetermined. Looked up from germline, CDR1 is GTSNPN and CDR2 is SVGIG (reference sequence). This CDR3 spans 19 amino acids. V shed 0 bases and J shed 1 base, with 24 bases lying between them. The CDR3 sequence: CAWSVRSIFSPLPNTEAFF. CDR3 nucleotides: TGTGCCTGGAGTGTACGGTCTATTTTCTCGCCTCTACCGAACACTGAAGCTTTCTTT.

This chain connects TRBV12-3 or TRBV12-4 to TRBJ1-2; 11 nucleotides agree with TRBD1. V lost 5 bases to trimming and J lost 4 bases; unmatched junction nucleotides: 15. The CDR3 runs 18 residues. The CDR3 is CASSTLGGTGGVGYGYTF. CDR3 bases: TGTGCCAGCAGTACGTTGGGTGGGACAGGGGGTGTTGGCTATGGCTACACCTTC.

The chain's CDR3 is CASSLDPGQYTEAFF. The CDR3 nucleotides read TGTGCCAGCAGTTTAGACCCGGGACAGTACACTGAAGCTTTCTTT. The rearrangement joins TRBV6-5 to TRBJ1-1, with TRBD1 matching 7 bases. The CDR3 loop spans 15 amino acids. The germline V gene has CDR1 MNHEY and CDR2 SVGAGI. V dropped 4 bases and J dropped 3; count of bases not matched to a gene: 8.

The chain combines TRBV7-9 with TRBJ1-2; possible D gene TRBD1, 5 bases. The ends were cut back, 3 bases at V and 10 bases at J, with 9 bases in the middle. CDR1 and CDR2 (germline): SEHNR, FQNEAQ (reference sequence). The CDR3 extends over 11 amino acids. The CDR3 here is CASSFRGAYTF. The CDR3 DNA sequence: TGTGCCAGCAGCTTTCGCGGGGCCTACACCTTC.

The chain links TRBV4-2 to TRBJ2-1; TRBD2 agrees at 8 bases. CDR1 is LGHNA, CDR2 YNFKEQ, per germline. V was pared by 0 bases and J by 0 bases, with 13 bases of the junction left unmatched. The CDR3 has 20 residues. CDR3 bases: TGTGCCAGCAGCCAAGATAGTCGTCCTAGCGGGTTTGACTCCTACAATGAGCAGTTCTTC. Protein product: CASSQDSRPSGFDSYNEQFF.

The CDR3 reads CASTDGQKAHEQYF. The CDR3 region has the DNA TGTGCCAGCACCGACGGGCAAAAGGCCCACGAGCAGTACTTC. The J gene is TRBJ2-7, the V gene TRBV6-5, with D unclear. Germline CDR1 is MNHEY and CDR2 is SVGAGI. The V gene lost 7 bases and the J gene lost 5 bases, with 18 bases spanning the gap. This CDR3 comprises 14 residues.

This clonotype was detected once. V is TRBV12-3 or TRBV12-4 and J is TRBJ2-7; TRBD2 matches 14 bases. V dropped 5 bases and J dropped 0; count of bases not matched to a gene: 15. The CDR3 consists of 20 residues. The CDR3, as DNA: TGTGCCAGCAGTATGCTCCCCGGACTAGCGGGAGGCATGAGCTCCTACGAGCAGTACTTC. Its protein product is CASSMLPGLAGGMSSYEQYF.

V is TRBV2 and J is TRBJ1-1, with a possible D match to TRBD1 (5 bases). V was clipped by 1 base and J by 6 bases, with 15 bases between them. Germline CDR1 SNHLY, CDR2 FYNNEI. This CDR3 is built from 15 residues. The CDR3 is CASSEGPRGSAEAFF. DNA for the CDR3: TGTGCCAGCAGTGAAGGTCCTCGGGGCAGCGCTGAAGCTTTCTTT.

This clonotype was seen just once. The chain uses TRBV19 and TRBJ1-2; no reliable D call. Germline V gene sequence: CDR1 LNHDA, CDR2 SQIVND (reference sequence). The CDR3 has 17 residues. With 4 bases removed from V and 4 bases from J, the gap between germline ends came to 22 bases. The chain's CDR3 is CASSSIRANRKTYGYTF. In DNA, the CDR3 is TGTGCCAGTAGTAGCATTAGGGCAAATCGAAAGACCTATGGCTACACCTTC.

The chain is built from TRBV4-3 and TRBJ2-3; maybe TRBD2 (5 bases). Germline V CDR1 and CDR2: LGHNA, YSLEER. Deletions cut 0 bases from V and 3 bases from J, with 25 bases between. The CDR3 covers 20 residues. The chain's CDR3 is CASSQDWGRLILEITDTQYF. The CDR3 DNA follows: TGCGCCAGCAGCCAAGATTGGGGTAGGCTCATACTAGAGATTACAGATACGCAGTATTTT.

This CDR3 reads CASSSLNNEQFF. Here the CDR3 DNA reads TGTGCCAGCAGCTCCTTAAACAATGAGCAGTTCTTC. The chain couples TRBV7-9 to TRBJ2-1, with no clear D. The germline V gene encodes CDR1 SEHNR and CDR2 FQNEAQ (reference sequence). Trimming left V 4 bases short and J 5 bases short, with 6 bases between. This CDR3 has 12 amino acids.